Below are 5 T cell receptor beta chains sequenced from a single sample in a study of blood T cell repertoires in COVID-19 (dated by TCRdb to about 2020). Receptor amplification or capture employed the immunoSEQ multiplex PCR assay. The table comes from immuneACCESS by way of TCRdb, which keeps in-frame sequences with V and J called. Part of the clones is missing from these tables; in studies checked, under half for an unresolved V gene and the rest for unknown reasons. Counted in this sample were about 400,000 clones; around 90% of them appeared once. About 2.9% of the sample is in the top ten clones. The sample was peripheral blood. These receptors all stem from a human donor in a cohort sampled during active COVID-19.

The J gene is TRBJ1-4, the V gene TRBV16, with 8 nucleotides matching TRBD1. V lost 3 bases and J lost 5; bases outside the gene matches: 2. Germline CDR1 reads KGHSY; CDR2 reads FQNENV. The CDR3 totals 14 residues. CDR3 nucleotide sequence: TGTGCCAGCAGCCACCGACAGGGGAATGAAAAACTGTTTTTT. Protein: CASSHRQGNEKLFF.

J is TRBJ2-5 and V is TRBV7-9; 7 nucleotides agree with TRBD2. This CDR3 contains 15 residues. V lost 3 bases, J lost 3 bases, and 7 bases stayed unmatched. Germline CDR1 and CDR2: SEHNR and FQNEAQ (reference sequence). The CDR3 protein is CASSFSPSGEETQYF. The CDR3 DNA is TGTGCCAGCAGCTTTTCCCCCAGCGGGGAAGAGACCCAGTACTTC. The full variable domain, with the rest looked up from reference TRBV7-9 and TRBJ2-5, is DTGVSQNPRHKITKRGQNVTFRCDPISEHNRLYWYRQTLGQGPEFLTYFQNEAQLEKSRLLSDRFSAERPKGSFSTLEIQRTEQGDSAMYLCASSFSPSGEETQYFGPGTRLLVL.

This clone came up once. The rearrangement joins TRBV19 to TRBJ2-7, with a tentative D call TRBD2 (6 bases). Germline values: CDR1 LNHDA, CDR2 SQIVND (reference sequence). V lost 5 bases and J 6 bases, leaving 17 bases between the germline ends. This CDR3 has 14 residues. CDR3 bases: TGTGCCAGTAGTTCCTGGAACGCGGGGTCCGAGCAGTACTTC. As protein: CASSSWNAGSEQYF.

The CDR3 DNA follows: TGTGCCAGTAGTAGGGACTTTGAAGCTTTCTTT. Translated, it gives CASSRDFEAFF. The J gene is TRBJ1-1, the V gene TRBV19, with a possible D match to TRBD1 (5 bases). V shed 4 bases and J shed 7 bases, with 7 bases lying between them. CDR3 length equals 11 residues. From germline, CDR1 is LNHDA and CDR2 SQIVND (reference sequence).

This clone was recorded only once. The gene calls are TRBV27 and TRBJ2-3, with 9 bases that match TRBD2. The ends lost 6 bases at V and 4 bases at J; junction bases unmatched: 8. Germline V lookup: CDR1 MNHEY, CDR2 SMNVEV (reference sequence). The CDR3 covers 15 residues. The chain's CDR3 is CASRLGTSRADTQYF. The CDR3 DNA reads as TGTGCCAGCAGGCTCGGGACTAGCCGTGCAGATACGCAGTATTTT.